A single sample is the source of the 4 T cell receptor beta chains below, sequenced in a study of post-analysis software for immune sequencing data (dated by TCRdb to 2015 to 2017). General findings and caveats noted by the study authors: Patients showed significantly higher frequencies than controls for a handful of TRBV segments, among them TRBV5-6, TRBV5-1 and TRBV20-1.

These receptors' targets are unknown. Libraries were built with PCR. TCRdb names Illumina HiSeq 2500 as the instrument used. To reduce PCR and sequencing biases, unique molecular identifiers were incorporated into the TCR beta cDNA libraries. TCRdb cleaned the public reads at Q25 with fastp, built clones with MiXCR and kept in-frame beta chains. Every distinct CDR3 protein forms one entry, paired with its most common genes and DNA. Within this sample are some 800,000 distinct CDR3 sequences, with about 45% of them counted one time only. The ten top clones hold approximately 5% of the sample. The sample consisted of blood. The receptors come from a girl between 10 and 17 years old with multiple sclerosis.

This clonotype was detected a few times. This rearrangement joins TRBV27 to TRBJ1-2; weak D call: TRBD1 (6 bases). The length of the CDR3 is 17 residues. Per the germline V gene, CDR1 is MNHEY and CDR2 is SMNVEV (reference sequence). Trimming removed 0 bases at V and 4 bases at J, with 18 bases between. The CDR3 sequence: CASSLSGGVGFSYGYTF. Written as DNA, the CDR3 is TGTGCCAGCAGTTTATCAGGGGGGGTCGGGTTCAGCTATGGCTACACCTTC.

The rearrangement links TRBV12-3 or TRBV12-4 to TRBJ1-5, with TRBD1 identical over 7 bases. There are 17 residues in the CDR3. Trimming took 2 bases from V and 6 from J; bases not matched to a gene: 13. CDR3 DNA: TGTGCCAGCAGTTTAATACTTTCCGACAGGGATCCTCAGCCCCAGCATTTT. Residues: CASSLILSDRDPQPQHF.

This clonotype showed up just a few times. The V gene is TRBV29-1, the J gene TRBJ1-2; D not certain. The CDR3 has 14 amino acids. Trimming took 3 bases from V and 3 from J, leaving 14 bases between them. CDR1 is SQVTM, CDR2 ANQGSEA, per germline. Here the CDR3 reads CSVDSGPRDYGYTF. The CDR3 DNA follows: TGCAGCGTTGATTCCGGACCAAGGGACTATGGCTACACCTTC.

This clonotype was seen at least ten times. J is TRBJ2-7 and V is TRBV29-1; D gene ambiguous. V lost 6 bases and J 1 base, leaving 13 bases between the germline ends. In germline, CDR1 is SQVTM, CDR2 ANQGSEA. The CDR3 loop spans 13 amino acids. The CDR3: CSVLRTDSYEQYF. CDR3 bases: TGCAGCGTCCTGAGGACGGATTCCTACGAGCAGTACTTC.